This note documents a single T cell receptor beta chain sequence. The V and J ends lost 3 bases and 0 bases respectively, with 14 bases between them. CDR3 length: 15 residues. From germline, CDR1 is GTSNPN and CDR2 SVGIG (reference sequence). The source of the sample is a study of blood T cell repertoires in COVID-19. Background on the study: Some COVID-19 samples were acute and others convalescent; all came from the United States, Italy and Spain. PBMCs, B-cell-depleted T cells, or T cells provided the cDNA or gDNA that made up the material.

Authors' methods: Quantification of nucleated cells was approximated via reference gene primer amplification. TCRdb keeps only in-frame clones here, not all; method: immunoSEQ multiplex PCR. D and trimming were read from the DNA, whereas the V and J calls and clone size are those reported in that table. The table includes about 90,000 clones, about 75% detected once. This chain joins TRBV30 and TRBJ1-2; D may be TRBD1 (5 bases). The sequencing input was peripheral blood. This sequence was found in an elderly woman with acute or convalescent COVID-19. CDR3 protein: CAWRPRTSANYGYTF. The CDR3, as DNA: TGTGCCTGGAGACCCAGGACATCCGCTAACTATGGCTACACCTTC.